Shown below are 25 T cell receptor beta chains from a single sample sequenced in a study of cytomegalovirus exposure and HLA in healthy donors. Measured with immunoSEQ multiplex PCR; TCRdb has only the in-frame clones, and not every one. The sample has some 110,000 clones; about 84% are singletons. The sequencing sample was made of PBMCs. These receptor sequences come from a man aged 18 to 30 in good health and CMV-seronegative.

CDR3 amino acids: CSVGGTSGGPNTGELFF. The CDR3 DNA is TGCAGCGTTGGGGGGACTAGCGGGGGACCGAACACCGGGGAGCTGTTTTTT. The rearrangement uses TRBV29-1 and TRBJ2-2; 14 nucleotides line up with TRBD2. The length of the CDR3 is 17 residues. The germline V gene encodes CDR1 SQVTM and CDR2 ANQGSEA. V lost 4 bases, J lost 0 bases, and 4 bases stayed unmatched.

The chain joins TRBV5-6 to TRBJ2-1, with D possibly matching TRBD1 (6 bases). The length of the CDR3 is 15 residues. The germline CDR1 and CDR2 sequences are SGHDT and YYEEEE. Trimming took off 0 bases at V and 7 bases at J, with 14 bases between the two ends. The CDR3 reads CASSLDRAWFNEQFF. CDR3 coding DNA: TGTGCCAGCAGCTTGGACAGGGCGTGGTTTAATGAGCAGTTCTTC.

The rearrangement links TRBV5-1 to TRBJ2-2; 7 positions match TRBD2. Looked up from germline, CDR1 is SGHRS and CDR2 is YFSETQ. With 5 bases clipped from V and 5 bases from J, the junction kept 3 bases outside the gene matches. The CDR3 is 13 residues long. The CDR3 sequence is CASSRTRTGELFF. CDR3 sequence (DNA): TGCGCCAGCAGTCGGACTAGGACCGGGGAGCTGTTTTTT. Variable domain in full (rest from reference TRBV5-1 and TRBJ2-2): KAGVTQTPRYLIKTRGQQVTLSCSPISGHRSVSWYQQTPGQGLQFLFEYFSETQRNKGNFPGRFSGRQFSNSRSEMNVSTLELGDSALYLCASSRTRTGELFFGEGSRLTVL.

This clone is a singleton in its sample. The chain joins TRBV30 to TRBJ1-2; D possibly corresponds to TRBD1 (6 bases). CDR3 length: 14 residues. CDR1 and CDR2 (germline): GTSNPN, SVGIG (reference sequence). V was pared by 4 bases and J by 8 bases, with 20 bases between. The DNA for the CDR3 is TGTGCCTGGATTCTGCGGGGGCAAGAATGGGGCTACACCTTC. It specifies CAWILRGQEWGYTF.

V and J are TRBV6-6 and TRBJ2-7; TRBD1 matches 8 bases. CDR3 length: 16 residues. J was trimmed by 3 bases and V by 0 bases; bases with no gene match: 7. CDR1 MNHNY and CDR2 SVGAGI come from the germline V gene (reference sequence). CDR3 bases: TGTGCCAGCAGTTACTCGATCGGACAGGGTGACTACGAGCAGTACTTC. The encoded protein is CASSYSIGQGDYEQYF.

This clone was counted between two and nine times. The CDR3 loop reads CASRLTGLAAKQYF. CDR3 in DNA: TGTGCCAGCAGGTTAACGGGACTAGCGGCGAAGCAGTACTTC. The chain carries TRBV6-5 and TRBJ2-7, with 11 bases matching TRBD2. After removal of 6 bases from V and 8 bases from J, the junction contained 9 bases not matched to a gene. CDR3 length equals 14 residues. Germline CDR1 reads MNHEY; CDR2 reads SVGAGI.

The chain has TRBV27 and TRBJ2-1; TRBD1 might be the D (7 bases). Germline lookup yields CDR1 MNHEY and CDR2 SMNVEV (reference sequence). CDR3 length: 12 amino acids. V lost 6 bases, J lost 11 bases, and 14 bases lay in between. The DNA for the CDR3 is TGTGCCAGCAGGCCGGCAGGGGGGAAGCAGTTCTTC. Its translation is CASRPAGGKQFF.

The gene calls are TRBV7-8 and TRBJ2-7; D is possibly TRBD2 (5 bases). The germline V gene has CDR1 SGHVS and CDR2 FQNEAQ. This CDR3 has 17 amino acids. V was shortened by 2 bases and J by 5 bases, with 22 bases between the two germline ends. The CDR3 here is CASSLLPRLSGIHEQYF. DNA for the CDR3: TGTGCCAGCAGCTTACTCCCCCGGCTCAGCGGAATCCACGAGCAGTACTTC.

In its sample, this clone was seen once. This sequence joins TRBV6-6 and TRBJ2-2; 8 bases map to TRBD1. The length of the CDR3 is 14 residues. Germline CDR1 MNHNY, CDR2 SVGAGI (reference sequence). The V gene end was trimmed by 7 bases and the J gene end by 5 bases; junction bases not matched to a gene: 6. In DNA, the CDR3 is TGTGCCAGCACCCGGGACAGGCAAACCGGGGAGCTGTTTTTT. This encodes CASTRDRQTGELFF.

The chain has TRBV7-2 and TRBJ1-1, with D possibly matching TRBD1 (5 bases). The germline CDR1 and CDR2 sequences are SGHTA and FQGNSA. V lost 1 base to trimming and J lost 6 bases, with 9 bases between them. The CDR3 has 13 amino acids. As DNA, the CDR3 is TGTGCCAGCAGCTTAGAGGGGTTCGCTGAAGCTTTCTTT. Translated: CASSLEGFAEAFF. The whole variable domain, remainder taken from reference TRBV7-2 and TRBJ1-1, is GAGVSQSPSNKVTEKGKDVELRCDPISGHTALYWYRQSLGQGLEFLIYFQGNSAPDKSGLPSDRFSAERTGGSVSTLTIQRTQQEDSAVYLCASSLEGFAEAFFGQGTRLTVV.

The gene calls are TRBV19 and TRBJ2-1, with TRBD2 matching over 11 bases. The germline V gene encodes CDR1 LNHDA and CDR2 SQIVND (reference sequence). The V segment lost 5 bases and the J segment 6 bases; nucleotides outside the gene matches: 12. This CDR3 is built from 17 residues. CDR3 in amino acids: CASSPRGLAGGANEQFF. The CDR3 DNA reads TGTGCCAGTAGTCCCAGGGGCCTAGCGGGAGGCGCCAATGAGCAGTTCTTC.

As concerns this clone: Its ends do not fully match the called genes, so a read error is possible. This rearrangement joins TRBV2 to TRBJ2-1; 7 bases fit TRBD2. Germline lookup yields CDR1 SNHLY and CDR2 FYNNEI. CDR3 size: 11 residues. CDR3 region: CASSETTSLLF. Here the CDR3 DNA reads TGTGCCAGCAGTGAGACGACTAGCCTGCTCTTC.

The chain links TRBV5-1 to TRBJ1-6; TRBD1 agrees at 9 bases. There are 15 residues in the CDR3. V was pared by 6 bases and J by 6 bases, with 7 bases of the junction left unmatched. Germline loops: CDR1 SGHRS, CDR2 YFSETQ. The CDR3 protein is CASTNAGQGNSPLHF. The CDR3, as DNA: TGCGCCAGCACTAACGCGGGACAGGGTAATTCACCCCTCCACTTT.

The rearrangement uses TRBV15 and TRBJ2-7; 13 nucleotides line up with TRBD2. Germline CDR1 is LNHNV and CDR2 is YYDKDF (reference sequence). V lost 3 bases and J lost 2; bases outside the gene matches: 4. CDR3 length equals 16 residues. The CDR3 coding sequence is TGTGCCACCAGCAGGACTAGCGGGGGGTCTACCTACGAGCAGTACTTC. Protein product: CATSRTSGGSTYEQYF. The whole variable domain, filled in from reference TRBV15 and TRBJ2-7, reads DAMVIQNPRYQVTQFGKPVTLSCSQTLNHNVMYWYQQKSSQAPKLLFHYYDKDFNNEADTPDNFQSRRPNTSFCFLDIRSPGLGDTAMYLCATSRTSGGSTYEQYFGPGTRLTVT.

The rearrangement uses TRBV11-2 and TRBJ1-2; 7 nucleotides match TRBD1. The CDR3 has 14 amino acids. Germline V gene sequence: CDR1 SGHAT, CDR2 FQNNGV. V lost 0 bases and J lost 4; bases outside the gene matches: 2. This chain's CDR3 is CASSLERQGYGYTF. The CDR3 DNA reads TGTGCCAGCAGCTTAGAGCGACAGGGCTATGGCTACACCTTC.

The gene calls are TRBV5-1 and TRBJ1-1; possible D gene TRBD1, 6 bases. Trimming cost V 4 bases and J 1 base, with 14 bases left between them. This CDR3 has 15 residues. Germline V gives CDR1 SGHRS, CDR2 YFSETQ. DNA for the CDR3: TGCGCCAGCAGCCCTACAGGGCATGGGAACACTGAAGCTTTCTTT. Its protein is CASSPTGHGNTEAFF.

This clone was detected once. The gene calls are TRBV27 and TRBJ1-1; D perhaps matches TRBD1 (5 bases). Germline-derived CDR1 and CDR2 are MNHEY and SMNVEV (reference sequence). The CDR3 runs 14 residues. Trimming took 2 bases from V and 5 from J, leaving 12 bases between them. For the CDR3, the DNA is TGTGCCAGCAGTTTAAATCGCGGGGGGACTGAAGCTTTCTTT. Translating gives CASSLNRGGTEAFF.

In this sample, this clone turned up once. This chain links TRBV7-2 with TRBJ2-1; D is possibly TRBD2 (5 bases). The CDR3 extends over 14 amino acids. Germline CDR1 is SGHTA and CDR2 is FQGNSA. Trimming left V 2 bases short and J 5 bases short, with 10 bases between. The CDR3 DNA reads TGTGCCAGCAGCTTAACGGACTTGGACAATGAGCAGTTCTTC. Amino acids: CASSLTDLDNEQFF.

V usage is TRBV30 and J usage is TRBJ1-2; 8 positions match TRBD1. This CDR3 contains 15 residues. J gave up 7 bases and V 8 bases, and 18 bases lay outside the gene matches. Germline loops: CDR1 GTSNPN, CDR2 SVGIG (reference sequence). The CDR3 bases are TGTGCCCGAGATGACAGGGGCGGGGGAGTCGCTGGCTACACCTTC. It yields the protein CARDDRGGGVAGYTF.

The V gene is TRBV5-1, the J gene TRBJ2-7; 10 nucleotides agree with TRBD1. Looked up from germline, CDR1 is SGHRS and CDR2 is YFSETQ. This CDR3 has 16 amino acids. The trim removed 0 bases at V and 4 bases at J, leaving 7 bases unmatched. DNA for the CDR3: TGCGCCAGCAGCTTGGCGGTGGGACAGGGGAGGTACGAGCAGTACTTC. Translated, it gives CASSLAVGQGRYEQYF.

The chain links TRBV15 to TRBJ1-3; D is perhaps TRBD1 (5 bases). The CDR3 extends over 15 amino acids. The V end was cut by 4 bases, the J end by 3 bases, with 13 bases between. The germline V gene encodes CDR1 LNHNV and CDR2 YYDKDF (reference sequence). The CDR3 DNA follows: TGTGCCACCAGCATCGGGGGGGGGTATGGAAACACCATATATTTT. Protein product: CATSIGGGYGNTIYF.

The chain recombines TRBV21-1 with TRBJ1-2. TRBV21-1 represents a pseudogene. The CDR3 contains 14 residues. The CDR3 reads CASSKGFTGVGYTF. The CDR3 DNA follows: TGTGCCAGCAGCAAAGGGTTCACGGGGGTCGGCTACACCTTC.

J is TRBJ2-1 and V is TRBV7-2; maybe TRBD2 (7 bases). There are 19 residues in the CDR3. Trimming stripped 1 base from V and 0 bases from J, with 19 bases between. Germline CDR1 is SGHTA and CDR2 is FQGNSA. CDR3 DNA: TGTGCCAGCAGCTTAGAAAGAATCGGGGGCGGGAGCTCCTACAATGAGCAGTTCTTC. Translating it yields CASSLERIGGGSSYNEQFF.

This chain joins TRBV5-6 and TRBJ1-2; 12 positions agree with TRBD1. The germline gives CDR1 SGHDT, CDR2 YYEEEE. J lost 4 bases, V lost 4 bases, and 5 bases had no gene match. There are 15 residues in the CDR3. The CDR3 bases are TGTGCCAGCAGCACCGGGACAGGGGGCGTCTATGGCTACACCTTC. It translates to CASSTGTGGVYGYTF.

The rearrangement links TRBV9 to TRBJ2-1; D call uncertain. Trimming took 0 bases from V and 5 from J, leaving 9 bases between them. CDR1 SGDLS and CDR2 YYNGEE come from the germline V gene. The CDR3 has 14 residues. The CDR3 loop is CASSVGSSNNEQFF. The CDR3 bases are TGTGCCAGCAGCGTAGGGAGCAGCAACAATGAGCAGTTCTTC.